This TCR beta chain stems from a study of T cells in Graves' hyperthyroidism and ophthalmopathy. Amplification of TCR beta CDR3 regions used RNA as the template. First-round RT-PCR with HTBI primers amplified the TCR CDR3 region. One entry per CDR3 protein, called by TCRdb with MiXCR from the multiplex PCR reads. Of hundreds of thousands of distinct CDR3 sequences listed, more than 20% are singletons. This clonotype came up a few times. Input material: blood. The receptor was derived from a man in his thirties or forties with Graves' ophthalmopathy.

CDR3: CASSQMGTEAFF. The CDR3 nucleotides read TGTGCCAGCAGCCAAATGGGGACTGAAGCTTTCTTT. The chain uses TRBV3-1 and TRBJ1-1; unclear D gene. The ends were cut back, 2 bases at V and 5 bases at J, with 6 bases in the middle. Germline lookup yields CDR1 LGHDT and CDR2 YNNKEL (reference sequence). The CDR3 consists of 12 residues.